This TCR beta chain was identified in a study of blood T cell repertoires in COVID-19. Repertoires were generated with immunoSEQ multiplex PCR, while TCRdb's copy carries only in-frame clones and drops some. The data show about 270,000 clones, 88% seen once. Trimming left V 4 bases short and J 3 bases short, with 19 bases between. The length of the CDR3 is 17 residues. The V gene's germline CDR1 is MDHEN and CDR2 SYDVKM. What the recovered Cohort 3 donors had was two negative PCRs, clearance, or symptom resolution. This chain connects TRBV28 to TRBJ1-5; weak D call: TRBD1 (5 bases). The sequenced sample consisted of PBMCs or T cells enriched from blood (not recorded which). The clonotype comes from a woman aged 50 to 60 who had recovered from COVID-19. As DNA, the CDR3 is TGTGCCAGCAGTTCCATGGGGGGACTAACCGACAATCAGCCCCAGCATTTT. The encoded protein is CASSSMGGLTDNQPQHF.